This T cell receptor beta chain is drawn from a study of HIV-infected children after antiretroviral therapy interruption. This CDR3 comprises 12 residues. Germline V gives CDR1 MNHEY, CDR2 SMNVEV (reference sequence). Trimming shortened V by 5 bases and J by 6 bases, and 8 bases separated the two germline ends. As to treatment: PENTA 11 planned treatment interruption arm or continuous ART arm. Whole-study results and caveats: Some non-naive CD45RA+ T cells might be present among sorted naive cells.

Unique molecular identifiers were included in an RNA-based 3' RACE TCR library. TCRdb reanalysed the 3' RACE reads using MiXCR and keeps one entry per CDR3 protein. Among 40,000 or so distinct CDR3 sequences, under 8% were seen once, and the ten largest hold more than 0.95%. This clonotype has at least ten counts. What it binds is not known. The TCR was taken from a pool of human donors with HIV. Sequenced here: CD45RA+ CD4+ T cells from PBMCs, pooled from several time points, sampled from a donor given antiretroviral therapy, either interrupted or continuous. The subset: naive CD4+ CD45RA+ CD45RO- T cells. The genes are TRBV27 and TRBJ1-5; a weak D match, TRBD1 (5 bases). The CDR3 DNA sequence: TGTGCCAGCAGTCCCCAGGGTCAGCCCCAGCATTTT. Its protein is CASSPQGQPQHF.